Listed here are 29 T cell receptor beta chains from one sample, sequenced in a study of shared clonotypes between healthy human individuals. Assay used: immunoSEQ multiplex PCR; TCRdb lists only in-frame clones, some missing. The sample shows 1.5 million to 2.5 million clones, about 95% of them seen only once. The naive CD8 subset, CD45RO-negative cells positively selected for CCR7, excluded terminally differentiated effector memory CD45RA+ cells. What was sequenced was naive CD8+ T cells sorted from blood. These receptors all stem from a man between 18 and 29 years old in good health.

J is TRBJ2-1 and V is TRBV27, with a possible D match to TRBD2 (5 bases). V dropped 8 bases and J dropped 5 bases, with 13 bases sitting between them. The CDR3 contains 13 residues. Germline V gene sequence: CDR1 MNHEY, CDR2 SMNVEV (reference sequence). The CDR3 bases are TGTGCCAGCCTCCAGGCCGGGGACAATGAGCAGTTCTTC. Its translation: CASLQAGDNEQFF.

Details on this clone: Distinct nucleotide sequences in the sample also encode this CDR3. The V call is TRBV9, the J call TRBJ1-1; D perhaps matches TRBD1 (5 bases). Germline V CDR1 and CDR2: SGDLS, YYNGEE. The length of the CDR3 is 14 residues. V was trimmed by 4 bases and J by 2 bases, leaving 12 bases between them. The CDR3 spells CASSPTGGNTEAFF. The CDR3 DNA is TGTGCCAGCAGCCCCACCGGGGGAAACACTGAAGCTTTCTTT.

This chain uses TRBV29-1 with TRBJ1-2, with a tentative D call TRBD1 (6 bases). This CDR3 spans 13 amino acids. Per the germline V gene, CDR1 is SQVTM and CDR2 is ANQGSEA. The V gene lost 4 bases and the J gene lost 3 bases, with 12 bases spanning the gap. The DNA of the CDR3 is TGCAGCGTTGTCCCCAGGGGCGACTATGGCTACACCTTC. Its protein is CSVVPRGDYGYTF.

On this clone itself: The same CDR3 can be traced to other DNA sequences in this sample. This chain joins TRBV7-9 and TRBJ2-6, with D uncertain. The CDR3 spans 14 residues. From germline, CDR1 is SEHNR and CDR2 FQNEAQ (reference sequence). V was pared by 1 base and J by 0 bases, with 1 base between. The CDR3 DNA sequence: TGTGCCAGCAGCTTAGTCTCTGGGGCCAACGTCCTGACTTTC. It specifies CASSLVSGANVLTF. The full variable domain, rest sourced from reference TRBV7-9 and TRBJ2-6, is DTGVSQNPRHKITKRGQNVTFRCDPISEHNRLYWYRQTLGQGPEFLTYFQNEAQLEKSRLLSDRFSAERPKGSFSTLEIQRTEQGDSAMYLCASSLVSGANVLTFGAGSRLTVL.

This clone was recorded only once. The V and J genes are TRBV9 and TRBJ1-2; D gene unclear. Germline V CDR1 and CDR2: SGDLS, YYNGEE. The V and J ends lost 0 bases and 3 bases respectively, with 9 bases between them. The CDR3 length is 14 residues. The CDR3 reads CASSVAEGHYGYTF. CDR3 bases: TGTGCCAGCAGCGTAGCGGAAGGTCACTATGGCTACACCTTC.

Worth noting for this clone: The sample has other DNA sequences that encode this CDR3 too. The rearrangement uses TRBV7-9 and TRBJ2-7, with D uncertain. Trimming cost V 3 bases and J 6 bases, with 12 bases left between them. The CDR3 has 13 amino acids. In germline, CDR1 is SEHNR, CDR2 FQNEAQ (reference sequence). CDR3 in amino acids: CASSLSDTGEQYF. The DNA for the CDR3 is TGTGCCAGCAGCTTGAGCGATACGGGCGAGCAGTACTTC.

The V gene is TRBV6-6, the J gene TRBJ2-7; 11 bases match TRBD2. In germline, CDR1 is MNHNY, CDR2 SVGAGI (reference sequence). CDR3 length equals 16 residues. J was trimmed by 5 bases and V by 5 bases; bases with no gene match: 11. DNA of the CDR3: TGTGCCAGCAGTCCACACCGACTAGCGGGAAGGCACGAGCAGTACTTC. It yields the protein CASSPHRLAGRHEQYF.

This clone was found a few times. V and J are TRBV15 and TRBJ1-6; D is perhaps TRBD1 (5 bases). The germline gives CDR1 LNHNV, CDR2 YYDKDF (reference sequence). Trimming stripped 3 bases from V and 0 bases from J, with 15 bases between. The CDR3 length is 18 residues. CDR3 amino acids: CATSSWGTQSSYNSPLHF. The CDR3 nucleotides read TGTGCCACCAGCAGCTGGGGGACGCAGAGCTCCTATAATTCACCCCTCCACTTT.

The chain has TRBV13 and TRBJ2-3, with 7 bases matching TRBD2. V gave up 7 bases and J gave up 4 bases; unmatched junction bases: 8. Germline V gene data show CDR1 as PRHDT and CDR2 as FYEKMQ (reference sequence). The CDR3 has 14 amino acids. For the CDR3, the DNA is TGTGCCAGCACCCTGGGAGGGGCGGCAGATACGCAGTATTTT. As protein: CASTLGGAADTQYF.

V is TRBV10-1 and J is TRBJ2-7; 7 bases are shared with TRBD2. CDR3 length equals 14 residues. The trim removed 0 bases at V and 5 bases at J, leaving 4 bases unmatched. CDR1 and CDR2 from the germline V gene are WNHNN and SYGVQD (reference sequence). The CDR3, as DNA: TGCGCCAGCAGTGAGTCACTAGCGATAAACGAGCAGTACTTC. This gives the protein CASSESLAINEQYF.

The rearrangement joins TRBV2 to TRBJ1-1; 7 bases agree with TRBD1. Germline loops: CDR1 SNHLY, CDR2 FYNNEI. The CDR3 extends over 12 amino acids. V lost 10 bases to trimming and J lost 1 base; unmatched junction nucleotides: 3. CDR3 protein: CAIWTGNTEAFF. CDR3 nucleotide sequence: TGTGCCATCTGGACAGGGAACACTGAAGCTTTCTTT.

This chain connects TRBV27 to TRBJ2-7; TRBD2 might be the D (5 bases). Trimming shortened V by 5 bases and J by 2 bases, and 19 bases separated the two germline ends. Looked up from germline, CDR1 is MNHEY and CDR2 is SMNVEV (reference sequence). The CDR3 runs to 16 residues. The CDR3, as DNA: TGTGCCAGCAGTCCCTCCGGAGGCCAGTTGACCTACGAGCAGTACTTC. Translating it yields CASSPSGGQLTYEQYF.

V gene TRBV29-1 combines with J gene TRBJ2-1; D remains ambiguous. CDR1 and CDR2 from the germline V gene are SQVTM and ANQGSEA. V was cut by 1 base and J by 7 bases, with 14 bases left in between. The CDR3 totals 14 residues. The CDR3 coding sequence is TGCAGCGTTGAAGTCGGCCGAGCCCTGAATGAGCAGTTCTTC. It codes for CSVEVGRALNEQFF.

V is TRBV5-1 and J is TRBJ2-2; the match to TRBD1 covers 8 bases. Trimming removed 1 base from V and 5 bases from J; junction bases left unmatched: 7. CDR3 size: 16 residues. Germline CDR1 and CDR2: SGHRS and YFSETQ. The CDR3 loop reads CASSLSDRELTGELFF. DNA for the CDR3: TGCGCCAGCAGCTTGTCGGACAGGGAGTTGACCGGGGAGCTGTTTTTT.

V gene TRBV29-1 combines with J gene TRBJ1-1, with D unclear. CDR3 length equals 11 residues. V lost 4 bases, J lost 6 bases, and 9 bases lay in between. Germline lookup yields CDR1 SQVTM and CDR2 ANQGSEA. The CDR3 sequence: CSVVTASEAFF. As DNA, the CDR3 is TGCAGCGTTGTGACGGCATCTGAAGCTTTCTTT.

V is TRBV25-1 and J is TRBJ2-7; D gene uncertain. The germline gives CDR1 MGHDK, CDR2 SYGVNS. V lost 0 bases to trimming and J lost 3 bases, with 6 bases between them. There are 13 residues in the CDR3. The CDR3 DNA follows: TGTGCCAGCAGTGAATATTCCGGCTACGAGCAGTACTTC. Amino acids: CASSEYSGYEQYF.

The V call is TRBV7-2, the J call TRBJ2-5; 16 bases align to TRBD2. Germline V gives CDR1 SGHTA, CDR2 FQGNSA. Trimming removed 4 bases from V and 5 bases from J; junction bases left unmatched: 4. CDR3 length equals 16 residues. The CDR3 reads CASSSGLAGGPETQYF. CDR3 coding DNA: TGTGCCAGCAGCTCGGGACTAGCGGGGGGGCCGGAGACCCAGTACTTC.

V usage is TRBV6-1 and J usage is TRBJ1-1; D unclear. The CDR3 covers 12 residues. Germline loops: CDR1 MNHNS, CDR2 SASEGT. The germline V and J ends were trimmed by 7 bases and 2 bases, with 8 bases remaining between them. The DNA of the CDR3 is TGTGCCAGCACCCCCAGAAACACTGAAGCTTTCTTT. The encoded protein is CASTPRNTEAFF.

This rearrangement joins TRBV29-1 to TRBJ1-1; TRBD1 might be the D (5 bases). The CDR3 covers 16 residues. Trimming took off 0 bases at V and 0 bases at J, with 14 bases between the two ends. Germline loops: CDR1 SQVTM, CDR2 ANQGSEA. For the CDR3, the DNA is TGCAGCGTTGAAGAAGGGACGAAGGGCCTGAACACTGAAGCTTTCTTT. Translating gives CSVEEGTKGLNTEAFF.

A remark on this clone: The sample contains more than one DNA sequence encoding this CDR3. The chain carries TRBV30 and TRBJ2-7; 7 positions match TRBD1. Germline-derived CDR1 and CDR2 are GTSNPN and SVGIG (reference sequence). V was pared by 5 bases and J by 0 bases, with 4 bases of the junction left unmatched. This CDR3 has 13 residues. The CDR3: CAWSRDSSYEQYF. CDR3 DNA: TGTGCCTGGTCCCGGGACAGCTCCTACGAGCAGTACTTC.

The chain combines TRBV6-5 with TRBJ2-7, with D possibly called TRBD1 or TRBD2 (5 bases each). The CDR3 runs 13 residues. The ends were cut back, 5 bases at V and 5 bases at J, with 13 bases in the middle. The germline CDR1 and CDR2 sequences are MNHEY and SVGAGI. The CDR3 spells CASSGDLRDEQYF. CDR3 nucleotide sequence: TGTGCCAGCAGTGGGGACCTTCGGGACGAGCAGTACTTC.

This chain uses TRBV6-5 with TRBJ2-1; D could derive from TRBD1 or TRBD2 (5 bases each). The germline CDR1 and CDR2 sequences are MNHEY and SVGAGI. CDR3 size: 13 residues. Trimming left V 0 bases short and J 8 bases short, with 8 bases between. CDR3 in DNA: TGTGCCAGCAGTTACTCAGGGACCTATGAGCAGTTCTTC. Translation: CASSYSGTYEQFF.

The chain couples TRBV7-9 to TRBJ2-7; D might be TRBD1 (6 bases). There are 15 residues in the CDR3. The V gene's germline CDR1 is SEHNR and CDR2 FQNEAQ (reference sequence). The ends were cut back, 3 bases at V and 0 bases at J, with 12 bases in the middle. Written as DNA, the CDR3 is TGTGCCAGCAGCTTGGCAGGGGCGGGCTCCTACGAGCAGTACTTC. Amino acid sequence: CASSLAGAGSYEQYF. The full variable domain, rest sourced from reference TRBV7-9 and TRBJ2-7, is DTGVSQNPRHKITKRGQNVTFRCDPISEHNRLYWYRQTLGQGPEFLTYFQNEAQLEKSRLLSDRFSAERPKGSFSTLEIQRTEQGDSAMYLCASSLAGAGSYEQYFGPGTRLTVT.

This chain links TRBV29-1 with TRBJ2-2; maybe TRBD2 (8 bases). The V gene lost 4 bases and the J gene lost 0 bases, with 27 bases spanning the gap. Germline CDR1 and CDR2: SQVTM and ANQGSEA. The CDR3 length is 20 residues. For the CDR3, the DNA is TGCAGCGTTGTATTTGGTACAGGGGTGACGGGAGGGACGAACACCGGGGAGCTGTTTTTT. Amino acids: CSVVFGTGVTGGTNTGELFF.

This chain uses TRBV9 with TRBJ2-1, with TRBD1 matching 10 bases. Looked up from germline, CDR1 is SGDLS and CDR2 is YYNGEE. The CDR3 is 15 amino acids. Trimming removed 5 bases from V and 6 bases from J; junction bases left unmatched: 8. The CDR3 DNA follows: TGTGCCAGCAGTTTAGGGACAGGGGATTTCAATGAGCAGTTCTTC. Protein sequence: CASSLGTGDFNEQFF.

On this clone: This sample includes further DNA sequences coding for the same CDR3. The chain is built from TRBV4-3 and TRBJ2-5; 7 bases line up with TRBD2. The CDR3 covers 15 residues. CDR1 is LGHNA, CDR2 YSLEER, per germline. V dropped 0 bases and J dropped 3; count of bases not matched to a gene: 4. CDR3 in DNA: TGCGCCAGCAGCCAAGATTGGGAGGGCGAAGAGACCCAGTACTTC. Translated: CASSQDWEGEETQYF.

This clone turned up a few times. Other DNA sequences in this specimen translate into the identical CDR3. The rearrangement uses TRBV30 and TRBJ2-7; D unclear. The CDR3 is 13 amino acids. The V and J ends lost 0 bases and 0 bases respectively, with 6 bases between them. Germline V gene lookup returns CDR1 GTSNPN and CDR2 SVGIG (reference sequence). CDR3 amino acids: CAWSVGSSYEQYF. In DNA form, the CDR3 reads TGTGCCTGGAGTGTGGGCAGCTCCTACGAGCAGTACTTC.

The CDR3 DNA sequence: TGTGCCAGCAAACCCTCAACCGGGACAGGCTACGAGCAGTACTTC. It codes for CASKPSTGTGYEQYF. The chain joins TRBV27 to TRBJ2-7; 8 nucleotides align to TRBD1. The V gene's germline CDR1 is MNHEY and CDR2 SMNVEV (reference sequence). This CDR3 comprises 15 residues. V dropped 7 bases and J dropped 3; count of bases not matched to a gene: 11.

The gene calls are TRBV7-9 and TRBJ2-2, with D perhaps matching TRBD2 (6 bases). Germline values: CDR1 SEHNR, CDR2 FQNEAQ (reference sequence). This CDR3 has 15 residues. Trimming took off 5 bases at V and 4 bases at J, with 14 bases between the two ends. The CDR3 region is CASSPGTAGTGELFF. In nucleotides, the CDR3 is TGTGCCAGCAGCCCTGGGACTGCGGGCACCGGGGAGCTGTTTTTT.